These 30 T cell receptor beta chains originate from one sample sequenced in a study of blood T cell repertoires in COVID-19. The repertoire was sequenced with immunoSEQ multiplex PCR; TCRdb's copy has only in-frame clones and lacks some. The sample records roughly 670,000 clones, 85% to 90% being singletons. Material: peripheral blood. Every receptor here comes from a woman in her late teens or twenties with acute or convalescent COVID-19.

With respect to this clone: Other DNA sequences of this sample code for an identical CDR3. The rearrangement links TRBV5-1 to TRBJ1-3; 7 bases line up with TRBD1. CDR3 size: 16 residues. V dropped 5 bases and J dropped 0; count of bases not matched to a gene: 8. The germline V gene encodes CDR1 SGHRS and CDR2 YFSETQ. Here the CDR3 DNA reads TGCGCCAGCAGTAGGACCACAGGGGACTCTGGAAACACCATATATTTT. As protein: CASSRTTGDSGNTIYF.

This chain uses TRBV2 with TRBJ1-1; TRBD1 might be the D (5 bases). Germline CDR1 reads SNHLY; CDR2 reads FYNNEI. The V end was cut by 3 bases, the J end by 0 bases, with 11 bases between. The CDR3 is 15 residues long. CDR3 in amino acids: CASSEMAGMNTEAFF. In DNA form, the CDR3 reads TGTGCCAGCAGTGAGATGGCAGGGATGAACACTGAAGCTTTCTTT.

The chain employs TRBV18 and TRBJ1-4, with D uncertain. Germline V gene data show CDR1 as KGHSH and CDR2 as LQKENI. CDR3 length: 15 amino acids. Trimming cost V 3 bases and J 0 bases, with 8 bases left between them. CDR3 residues: CASSPPSATNEKLFF. In nucleotides, the CDR3 is TGTGCCAGCTCACCGCCTAGCGCAACTAATGAAAAACTGTTTTTT.

The chain couples TRBV4-3 to TRBJ2-1, with 10 bases lining up with TRBD1. This CDR3 contains 15 residues. CDR1 and CDR2 from the germline V gene are LGHNA and YSLEER. Losses at the gene ends were 5 bases for V and 4 bases for J; bases not matched to a gene: 5. Here the CDR3 reads CASSTRTGGYNEQFF. The DNA for the CDR3 is TGCGCCAGCAGCACCCGGACAGGGGGGTACAATGAGCAGTTCTTC.

J is TRBJ2-1 and V is TRBV15, with D possibly TRBD2 on 5 matching bases. In germline, CDR1 is LNHNV, CDR2 YYDKDF (reference sequence). Between the trimmed V and J ends, which lost 0 bases and 8 bases, there was a span of 17 bases. The CDR3 is 16 amino acids. The CDR3 spells CATSRDWRSQAHEQFF. The CDR3 DNA follows: TGTGCCACCAGCAGAGATTGGAGGTCCCAGGCGCATGAGCAGTTCTTC.

The V gene is TRBV4-3, the J gene TRBJ1-6, with 7 bases matching TRBD1. In germline, CDR1 is LGHNA, CDR2 YSLEER. This CDR3 contains 17 residues. V was pared by 0 bases and J by 3 bases, with 5 bases of the junction left unmatched. The CDR3 is CASSQDFTGDYNSPLHF. In DNA form, the CDR3 reads TGCGCCAGCAGCCAAGATTTTACAGGGGACTATAATTCACCCCTCCACTTT.

The rearrangement uses TRBV20-1 and TRBJ1-2, with 10 bases lining up with TRBD1. This CDR3 comprises 14 residues. V was pared by 3 bases and J by 8 bases, with 9 bases of the junction left unmatched. Germline assignment: CDR1 DFQATT and CDR2 SNEGSKA (reference sequence). Here the CDR3 DNA reads TGCAGTGCTAGTAGGGACAGGGGCTTCTGGGGCTACACCTTC. Residues: CSASRDRGFWGYTF.

This chain links TRBV2 with TRBJ2-1; D is perhaps TRBD1 (6 bases). The CDR3 runs to 13 residues. The V and J ends lost 4 bases and 8 bases respectively, with 12 bases between them. In germline, CDR1 is SNHLY, CDR2 FYNNEI. CDR3 DNA sequence: TGTGCCAGCAGTGCCCGGGACACGGATGAGCAGTTCTTC. Residues: CASSARDTDEQFF.

This clone was seen more than once but under ten times. The CDR3 loop is CASKQGASGELFF. The CDR3, as DNA: TGTGCCAGCAAGCAGGGGGCGTCTGGGGAGCTGTTTTTT. The V call is TRBV6-4, the J call TRBJ2-2; 8 positions match TRBD1. Germline CDR1 is MRHNA and CDR2 is SNTAGT. Losses at the gene ends were 7 bases for V and 8 bases for J; bases not matched to a gene: 6. This CDR3 has 13 residues.

The chain recombines TRBV19 with TRBJ1-1, with 8 bases that match TRBD1. V was clipped by 5 bases and J by 1 base; unmatched bases: 9. This CDR3 contains 16 residues. The V gene's germline CDR1 is LNHDA and CDR2 SQIVND (reference sequence). CDR3 loop: CASSRGTGVPNTEAFF. The CDR3 nucleotides are TGTGCCAGTAGTCGAGGGACAGGCGTACCGAACACTGAAGCTTTCTTT. The variable domain in full, with the rest retrieved from reference TRBV19 and TRBJ1-1, is DGGITQSPKYLFRKEGQNVTLSCEQNLNHDAMYWYRQDPGQGLRLIYYSQIVNDFQKGDIAEGYSVSREKKESFPLTVTSAQKNPTAFYLCASSRGTGVPNTEAFFGQGTRLTVV.

The gene calls are TRBV19 and TRBJ2-5; 9 bases align to TRBD2. After removal of 8 bases from V and 7 bases from J, the junction contained 8 bases not matched to a gene. CDR1 and CDR2 from the germline V gene are LNHDA and SQIVND (reference sequence). The CDR3 runs to 13 residues. The CDR3 protein is CASAAGGPGTQYF. CDR3 bases: TGTGCCAGTGCCGCGGGGGGGCCCGGGACCCAGTACTTC.

The genes are TRBV5-5 and TRBJ2-1; possible D gene TRBD2, 5 bases. This CDR3 comprises 14 residues. V lost 5 bases to trimming and J lost 0 bases, with 9 bases between them. The germline V gene encodes CDR1 SGHKS and CDR2 YYEKEE (reference sequence). CDR3 in DNA: TGTGCCAGCAGGCCCGGGATCTCCTACAATGAGCAGTTCTTC. Translated, it gives CASRPGISYNEQFF.

This clone was picked up one time. The rearrangement joins TRBV29-1 to TRBJ2-7; 7 nucleotides align to TRBD2. Looked up from germline, CDR1 is SQVTM and CDR2 is ANQGSEA. V was pared by 6 bases and J by 0 bases, with 8 bases of the junction left unmatched. The CDR3 extends over 14 amino acids. This CDR3 reads CSVRLGLNSYEQYF. In nucleotides, the CDR3 is TGCAGCGTCCGGTTGGGACTAAACTCCTACGAGCAGTACTTC.

This chain connects TRBV6-2 or TRBV6-3 to TRBJ2-7; 7 nucleotides line up with TRBD1. V shed 5 bases and J 6 bases; nucleotides not matched to a gene: 13. This CDR3 has 15 residues. Looked up from germline, CDR1 is MNHEY and CDR2 is SVGEGT. The CDR3 sequence is CASSASGTESGEQYF. In DNA form, the CDR3 reads TGTGCCAGCAGTGCATCCGGGACAGAGTCTGGCGAGCAGTACTTC.

The V gene is TRBV27, the J gene TRBJ2-1; D is possibly TRBD2 (6 bases). The CDR3 extends over 13 amino acids. Germline CDR1 and CDR2: MNHEY and SMNVEV (reference sequence). Trimming stripped 10 bases from V and 9 bases from J, with 19 bases between. The chain's CDR3 is CATTGVWGSEQFF. The CDR3 region has the DNA TGTGCCACTACGGGGGTATGGGGAAGTGAGCAGTTCTTC.

The CDR3 spells CASSLAGSSTGRNGYTF. CDR3 in DNA: TGTGCCAGCAGCTTAGCCGGCTCCTCGACAGGGCGCAATGGCTACACCTTC. J is TRBJ1-2 and V is TRBV7-9; TRBD1 matches 7 bases. The germline CDR1 and CDR2 sequences are SEHNR and FQNEAQ (reference sequence). Unmatched junction bases numbered 13, after V lost 0 bases and J lost 6 bases. This CDR3 contains 17 residues.

The chain is built from TRBV10-3 and TRBJ1-2; the D is unclear. Germline V gene lookup returns CDR1 ENHRY and CDR2 SYGVKD. This CDR3 region has 12 residues. The V and J ends lost 4 bases and 5 bases respectively, with 8 bases between them. The CDR3 sequence: CAISVSGYGYTF. DNA of the CDR3: TGTGCCATCAGTGTCTCGGGATATGGCTACACCTTC.

This chain joins TRBV14 and TRBJ1-4, with D possibly being TRBD1 (5 bases). Germline V gene data show CDR1 as SGHDN and CDR2 as FVKESK. Trimming took 0 bases from V and 5 from J, leaving 13 bases between them. The CDR3 spans 16 residues. The CDR3 sequence is CASSQDRTGVNEKLFF. CDR3 sequence (DNA): TGTGCCAGCAGCCAAGATCGCACAGGCGTGAATGAAAAACTGTTTTTT.

CDR3 sequence (DNA): TGTGCCAGCAGCTCCCAAACAGGGTTTGGCTACACCTTC. Amino acids: CASSSQTGFGYTF. The chain has TRBV7-3 and TRBJ1-2; possible D gene TRBD1, 6 bases. The CDR3 is made up of 13 amino acids. CDR1 is SGHTA, CDR2 FQGTGA, per germline. V dropped 4 bases and J dropped 7 bases, with 13 bases sitting between them.

In its sample, this clone was seen a few times. V is TRBV6-5 and J is TRBJ2-6; 8 positions agree with TRBD1. Germline V gene sequence: CDR1 MNHEY, CDR2 SVGAGI. With 5 bases clipped from V and 2 bases from J, the junction kept 2 bases outside the gene matches. CDR3 length: 15 residues. In DNA form, the CDR3 reads TGTGCCAGCAGTCCGGACAGGGCTGGGGCCAACGTCCTGACTTTC. Protein: CASSPDRAGANVLTF.

This chain links TRBV7-7 with TRBJ2-5, with TRBD2 identical over 7 bases. CDR1 is SSHAT and CDR2 is FNYEAQ in the germline V gene (reference sequence). This CDR3 is built from 16 residues. V gave up 3 bases and J gave up 5 bases; unmatched junction bases: 12. This CDR3 is CASSFVAGPGRETQYF. In DNA, the CDR3 is TGTGCCAGCAGCTTTGTCGCTGGGCCCGGGAGGGAGACCCAGTACTTC. The complete variable domain, with remaining parts taken from reference TRBV7-7 and TRBJ2-5, reads GAGVSQSPRYKVTKRGQDVTLRCDPISSHATLYWYQQALGQGPEFLTYFNYEAQPDKSGLPSDRFSAERPEGSISTLTIQRTEQRDSAMYRCASSFVAGPGRETQYFGPGTRLLVL.

The chain carries TRBV7-9 and TRBJ1-6; D unresolved. Per germline, CDR1 SEHNR and CDR2 FQNEAQ (reference sequence). V was shortened by 3 bases and J by 7 bases, with 4 bases between the two germline ends. This CDR3 has 12 residues. The CDR3 region has the DNA TGTGCCAGCAGCTTCTCCAATTCACCCCTCCACTTT. Residues: CASSFSNSPLHF.

This rearrangement joins TRBV6-5 to TRBJ1-1, with D possibly being TRBD1 (5 bases). CDR1 MNHEY and CDR2 SVGAGI come from the germline V gene. The V gene lost 6 bases and the J gene lost 0 bases, with 14 bases spanning the gap. The CDR3 spans 15 residues. CDR3 nucleotides: TGTGCCAGCAGATATAGGGGTTGGGTGAACACTGAAGCTTTCTTT. It specifies CASRYRGWVNTEAFF.

V usage is TRBV5-1 and J usage is TRBJ1-1, with 9 bases aligning to TRBD1. Losses at the gene ends were 4 bases for V and 4 bases for J; bases not matched to a gene: 17. The CDR3 runs to 18 residues. Germline V gene sequence: CDR1 SGHRS, CDR2 YFSETQ. The CDR3 sequence is CASSLTSKQGAMSTEAFF. In DNA, the CDR3 is TGCGCCAGCAGCCTCACCTCAAAACAGGGGGCAATGAGCACTGAAGCTTTCTTT.

The chain combines TRBV7-3 with TRBJ1-1; 7 bases match TRBD1. The V segment lost 2 bases and the J segment 8 bases; nucleotides outside the gene matches: 5. Per germline, CDR1 SGHTA and CDR2 FQGTGA. This CDR3 spans 13 amino acids. DNA for the CDR3: TGTGCCAGCAGCTTATCAGGGGGGCAGGAAGCTTTCTTT. Translation gives CASSLSGGQEAFF.

The chain uses TRBV6-5 and TRBJ2-7; possibly TRBD2 for D (6 bases). V was cut by 10 bases and J by 11 bases, with 24 bases left in between. Germline CDR1 reads MNHEY; CDR2 reads SVGAGI. CDR3 length: 13 residues. In DNA, the CDR3 is TGTGCCACTCACCCCCGGGCCGGGTGGGAGGAGTACTTC. The encoded protein is CATHPRAGWEEYF.

The rearrangement links TRBV11-2 to TRBJ2-3; 8 bases fit TRBD2. The CDR3 sequence is 14 residues long. Germline values: CDR1 SGHAT, CDR2 FQNNGV. The junction had 3 bases not matched to a gene; V was cut back by 5 bases and J by 2 bases. CDR3 coding DNA: TGTGCCAGCAGCAGCGGGGGATCCACAGATACGCAGTATTTT. Its protein is CASSSGGSTDTQYF.

The chain is built from TRBV29-1 and TRBJ1-2, with 7 bases that match TRBD1. CDR3 length: 15 residues. Germline values: CDR1 SQVTM, CDR2 ANQGSEA. Losses at the gene ends were 4 bases for V and 3 bases for J; bases not matched to a gene: 11. The CDR3: CSVGYRDSWDYGYTF. The CDR3 DNA follows: TGCAGCGTTGGATACCGGGACAGTTGGGACTATGGCTACACCTTC.

The chain recombines TRBV11-3 with TRBJ2-7, with D maybe TRBD2 (6 bases). V was shortened by 4 bases and J by 4 bases, with 11 bases between the two germline ends. Germline-derived CDR1 and CDR2 are SGHNT and YENEEA. CDR3 length: 13 residues. CDR3 in DNA: TGTGCCAGCAGCTCCCGTGGGGGGTACGAGCAGTACTTC. Its protein is CASSSRGGYEQYF.

V usage is TRBV9 and J usage is TRBJ1-5, with D perhaps matching TRBD1 (5 bases). V was shortened by 4 bases and J by 1 base, with 9 bases between the two germline ends. Germline CDR1 and CDR2: SGDLS and YYNGEE. This CDR3 contains 14 residues. CDR3 region: CASSLKGSNQPQHF. The CDR3 DNA reads as TGTGCCAGCAGCCTAAAGGGGAGCAATCAGCCCCAGCATTTT.